This is a list of T cell receptor beta chains from one sample in a study of blood T cell repertoires in COVID-19. The table came from immunoSEQ multiplex PCR; TCRdb's copy has only in-frame clones and leaves some out. The table shows about 250,000 clones, with just over 85% occurring only once. Sequenced sample: PBMCs or T cells enriched from blood (not recorded which). The receptors originated from a man aged 18 to 30 who had recovered from COVID-19. Both conserved end residues are trimmed from each CDR3. The order of the fields is J gene, clone size, V gene, CDR3 protein. Expanded clones get a size class; other rows say once, few or many, or leave the size out.

TRBJ1-2 . TRBV6-5 ASNGVGYGYT
TRBJ2-5 . TRBV5-1 ASSLEDRQETQY
TRBJ1-5 . TRBV21-1 ASSYFRVCSNQPQH
TRBJ1-6 . TRBV6-2/TRBV6-3 ASSRTGGNSPLH
TRBJ1-2 . TRBV19 ATRQDSNYGYT
TRBJ2-2 . TRBV5-6 ASSHTTANTGELF
TRBJ1-2 once TRBV12-5 ASGFSGQPRRVA
TRBJ2-7 . TRBV10-2 ASSAAQPPSTIEY
TRBJ1-2 . TRBV10-3 AITQGVTYGYT
TRBJ2-7 . TRBV4-1 ASSKIRTWRDEQY
TRBJ2-3 . TRBV5-5 ASSLRERGPDMQY
TRBJ2-1 . TRBV6-1 ASSELAGGADEQF
TRBJ1-4 . TRBV28 ASSSLPGTGRKLF
TRBJ1-4 . TRBV3-1/TRBV3-2 ASSQDRLTTNEKLF
TRBJ1-5 . TRBV5-8 ASSLDRASNQPQH
TRBJ2-3 . TRBV9 ASSSRSGGGADTQY
TRBJ1-2 . TRBV28 ASTPRGLGYT
TRBJ1-6 few TRBV3-1/TRBV3-2 ASSQGQPNSPLH
TRBJ1-2 . TRBV6-5 ATGGTVYYGYT
TRBJ2-6 . TRBV5-1 ASSAGTGPGANVLT
TRBJ1-3 . TRBV30 AWSVRGNSGNTIY
TRBJ2-3 . TRBV29-1 SVDVDTQY
TRBJ1-2 . TRBV12-5 ASGLEARGYT